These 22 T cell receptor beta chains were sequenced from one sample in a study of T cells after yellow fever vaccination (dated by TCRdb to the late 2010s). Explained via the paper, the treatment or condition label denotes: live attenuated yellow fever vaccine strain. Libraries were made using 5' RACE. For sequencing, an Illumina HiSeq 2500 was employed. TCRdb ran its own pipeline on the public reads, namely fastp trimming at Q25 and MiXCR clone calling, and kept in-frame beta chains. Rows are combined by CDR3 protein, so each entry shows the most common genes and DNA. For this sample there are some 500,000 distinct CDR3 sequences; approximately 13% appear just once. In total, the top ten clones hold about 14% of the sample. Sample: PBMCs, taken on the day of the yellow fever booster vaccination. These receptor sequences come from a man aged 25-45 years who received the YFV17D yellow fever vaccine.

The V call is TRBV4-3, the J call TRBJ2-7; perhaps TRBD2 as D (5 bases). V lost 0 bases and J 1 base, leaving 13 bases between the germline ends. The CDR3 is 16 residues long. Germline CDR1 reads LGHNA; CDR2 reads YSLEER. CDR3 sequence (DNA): TGCGCCAGCAGCCAAGACCTAAACTCGGGATCCTACGAGCAGTACTTC. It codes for CASSQDLNSGSYEQYF.

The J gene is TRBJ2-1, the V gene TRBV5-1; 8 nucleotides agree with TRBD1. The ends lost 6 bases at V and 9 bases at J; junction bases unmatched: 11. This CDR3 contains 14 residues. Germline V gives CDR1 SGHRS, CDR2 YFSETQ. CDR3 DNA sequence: TGCGCCAGCAATCCGGAACAGGGGGTAGGTGAGCAGTTCTTC. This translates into CASNPEQGVGEQFF.

CDR3 protein: CASSLGVPNRELFF. The CDR3 DNA sequence: TGTGCCAGCAGCTTAGGCGTTCCCAACCGGGAGCTGTTTTTT. This sequence joins TRBV7-8 and TRBJ2-2; D unclear. Trimming left V 1 base short and J 9 bases short, with 12 bases between. The germline CDR1 and CDR2 sequences are SGHVS and FQNEAQ. CDR3 size: 14 residues.

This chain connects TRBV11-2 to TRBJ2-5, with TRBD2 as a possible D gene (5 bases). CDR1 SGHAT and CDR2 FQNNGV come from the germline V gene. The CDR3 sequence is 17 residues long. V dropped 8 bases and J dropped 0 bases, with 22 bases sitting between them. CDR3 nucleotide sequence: TGTGCCAGCTCGTATTCACTAGGGCAGGCGTACCAAGAGACCCAGTACTTC. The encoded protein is CASSYSLGQAYQETQYF.

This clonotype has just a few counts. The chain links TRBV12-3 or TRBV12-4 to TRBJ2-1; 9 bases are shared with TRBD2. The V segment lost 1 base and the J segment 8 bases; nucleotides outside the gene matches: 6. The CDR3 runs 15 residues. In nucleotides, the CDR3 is TGTGCCAGCAGTTTAGTGGGGACTAGCCGCCATGAGCAGTTCTTC. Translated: CASSLVGTSRHEQFF.

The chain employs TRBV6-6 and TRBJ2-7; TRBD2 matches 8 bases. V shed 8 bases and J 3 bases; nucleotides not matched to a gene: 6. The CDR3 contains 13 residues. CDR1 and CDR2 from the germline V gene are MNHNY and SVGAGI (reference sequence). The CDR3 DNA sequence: TGTGCCAGCTCCAGCGGGGGTTTCTACGAGCAGTACTTC. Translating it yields CASSSGGFYEQYF.

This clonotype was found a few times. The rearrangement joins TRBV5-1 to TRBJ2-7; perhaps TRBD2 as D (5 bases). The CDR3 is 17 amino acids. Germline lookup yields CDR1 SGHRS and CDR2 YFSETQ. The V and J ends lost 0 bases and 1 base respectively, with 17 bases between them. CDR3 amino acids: CASSLDGGRSISYEQYF. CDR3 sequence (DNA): TGCGCCAGCAGCTTGGACGGAGGCAGGAGCATTTCCTACGAGCAGTACTTC.

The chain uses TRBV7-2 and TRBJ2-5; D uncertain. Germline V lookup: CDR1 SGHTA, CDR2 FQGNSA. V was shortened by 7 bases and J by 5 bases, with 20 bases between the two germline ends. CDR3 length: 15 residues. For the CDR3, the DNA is TGTGCCAGCACCTTCGTCGGACGCCGCGTCGAGACCCAGTACTTC. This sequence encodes CASTFVGRRVETQYF.

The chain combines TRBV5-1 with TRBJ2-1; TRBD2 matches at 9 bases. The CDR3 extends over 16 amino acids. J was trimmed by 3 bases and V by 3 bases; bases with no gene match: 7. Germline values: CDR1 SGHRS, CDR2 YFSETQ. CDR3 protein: CASSSSSGTYYNEQFF. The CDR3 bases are TGCGCCAGCAGCTCTTCTAGCGGGACCTACTACAATGAGCAGTTCTTC.

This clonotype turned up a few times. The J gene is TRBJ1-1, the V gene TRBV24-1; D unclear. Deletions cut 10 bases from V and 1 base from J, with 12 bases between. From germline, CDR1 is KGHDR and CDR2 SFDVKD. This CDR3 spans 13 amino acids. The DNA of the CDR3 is TGTGCCACTTCCCGTGGGGAGAACACTGAAGCTTTCTTT. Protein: CATSRGENTEAFF.

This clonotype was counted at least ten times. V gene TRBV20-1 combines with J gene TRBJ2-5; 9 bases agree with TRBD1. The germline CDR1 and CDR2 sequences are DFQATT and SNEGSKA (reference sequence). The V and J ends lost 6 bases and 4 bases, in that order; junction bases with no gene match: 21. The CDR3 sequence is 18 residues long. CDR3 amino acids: CSASSPQGQGWLGETQYF. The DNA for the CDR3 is TGCAGTGCCAGCTCCCCGCAGGGACAGGGCTGGTTGGGAGAGACCCAGTACTTC.

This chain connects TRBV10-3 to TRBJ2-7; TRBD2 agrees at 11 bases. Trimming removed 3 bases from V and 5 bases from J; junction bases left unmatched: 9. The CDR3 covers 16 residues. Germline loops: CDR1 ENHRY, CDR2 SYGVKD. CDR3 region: CAISDALSSGRNEQYF. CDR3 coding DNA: TGTGCCATCAGTGACGCACTTTCTAGCGGGAGGAACGAGCAGTACTTC.

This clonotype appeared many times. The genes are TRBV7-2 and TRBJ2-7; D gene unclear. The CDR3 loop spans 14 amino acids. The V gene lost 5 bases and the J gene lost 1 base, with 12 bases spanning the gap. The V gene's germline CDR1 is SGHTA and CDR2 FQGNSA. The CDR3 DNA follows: TGTGCCAGCAGCCCGATGACATCGTCCTACGAGCAGTACTTC. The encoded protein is CASSPMTSSYEQYF. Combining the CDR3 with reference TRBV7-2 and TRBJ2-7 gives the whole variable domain GAGVSQSPSNKVTEKGKDVELRCDPISGHTALYWYRQSLGQGLEFLIYFQGNSAPDKSGLPSDRFSAERTGGSVSTLTIQRTQQEDSAVYLCASSPMTSSYEQYFGPGTRLTVT.

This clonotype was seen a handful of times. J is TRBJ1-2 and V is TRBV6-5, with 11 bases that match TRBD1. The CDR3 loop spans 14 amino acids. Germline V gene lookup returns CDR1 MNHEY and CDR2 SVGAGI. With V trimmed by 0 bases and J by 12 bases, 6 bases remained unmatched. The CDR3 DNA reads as TGTGCCAGCAGTTACTCTTGGACAGGGGGCGCGGACACCTTC. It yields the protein CASSYSWTGGADTF.

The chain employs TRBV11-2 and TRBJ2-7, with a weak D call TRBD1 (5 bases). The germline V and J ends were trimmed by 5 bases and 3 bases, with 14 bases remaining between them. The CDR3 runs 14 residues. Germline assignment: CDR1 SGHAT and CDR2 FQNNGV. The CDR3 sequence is CASSVDRNYYEQYF. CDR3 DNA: TGTGCCAGCAGCGTCGACAGAAATTACTACGAGCAGTACTTC.

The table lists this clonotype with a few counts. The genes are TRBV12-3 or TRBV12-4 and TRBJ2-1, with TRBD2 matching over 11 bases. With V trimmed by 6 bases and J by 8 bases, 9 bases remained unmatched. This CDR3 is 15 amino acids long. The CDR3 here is CASSRRTSGRDEQFF. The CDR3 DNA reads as TGTGCCAGCAGCCGCCGGACTAGCGGGCGGGATGAGCAGTTCTTC.

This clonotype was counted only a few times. In DNA, the CDR3 is TGTGCCACCAGCAGACCGGGGATGCCTGAGCAGTTCTTC. Its translation: CATSRPGMPEQFF. V gene TRBV15 combines with J gene TRBJ2-1; possible D gene TRBD2, 5 bases. The CDR3 is 13 amino acids. Trimming pared 2 bases from V and 9 bases from J, leaving 11 bases between. The V gene's germline CDR1 is LNHNV and CDR2 YYDKDF (reference sequence).

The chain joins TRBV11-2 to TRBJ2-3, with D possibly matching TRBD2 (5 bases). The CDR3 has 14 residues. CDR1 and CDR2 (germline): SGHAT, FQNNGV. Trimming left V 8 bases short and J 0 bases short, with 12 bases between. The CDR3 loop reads CASRKPGSTDTQYF. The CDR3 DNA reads TGTGCCAGCCGAAAGCCGGGGAGCACAGATACGCAGTATTTT.

The DNA of the CDR3 is TGTGCCAGCAGCCCTGGGACTAGCGGGAGGGTCCCAGATACGCAGTATTTT. It encodes CASSPGTSGRVPDTQYF. The V call is TRBV7-2, the J call TRBJ2-3; 16 bases match TRBD2. The CDR3 contains 17 residues. V lost 5 bases, J lost 4 bases, and 6 bases stayed unmatched. CDR1 and CDR2 (germline): SGHTA, FQGNSA. The full variable domain, its missing parts supplied by reference TRBV7-2 and TRBJ2-3, is GAGVSQSPSNKVTEKGKDVELRCDPISGHTALYWYRQSLGQGLEFLIYFQGNSAPDKSGLPSDRFSAERTGGSVSTLTIQRTQQEDSAVYLCASSPGTSGRVPDTQYFGPGTRLTVL.

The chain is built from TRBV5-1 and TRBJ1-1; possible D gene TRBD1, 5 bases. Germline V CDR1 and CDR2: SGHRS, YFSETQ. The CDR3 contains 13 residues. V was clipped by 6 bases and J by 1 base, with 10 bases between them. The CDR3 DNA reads TGCGCCAGCATCGGGACGGGGAACACTGAAGCTTTCTTT. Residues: CASIGTGNTEAFF.

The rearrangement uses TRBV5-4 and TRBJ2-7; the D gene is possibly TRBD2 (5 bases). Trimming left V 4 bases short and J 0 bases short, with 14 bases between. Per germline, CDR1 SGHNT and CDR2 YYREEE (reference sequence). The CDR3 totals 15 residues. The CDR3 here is CASSGDSGSSYEQYF. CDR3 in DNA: TGTGCCAGCAGCGGCGATTCGGGAAGCTCCTACGAGCAGTACTTC. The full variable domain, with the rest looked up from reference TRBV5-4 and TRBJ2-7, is ETGVTQSPTHLIKTRGQQVTLRCSSQSGHNTVSWYQQALGQGPQFIFQYYREEENGRGNFPPRFSGLQFPNYSSELNVNALELDDSALYLCASSGDSGSSYEQYFGPGTRLTVT.

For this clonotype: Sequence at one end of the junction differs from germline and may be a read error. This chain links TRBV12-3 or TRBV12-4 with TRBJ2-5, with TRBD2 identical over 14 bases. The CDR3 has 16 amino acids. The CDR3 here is CASSGRGLAGVETLYF. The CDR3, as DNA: TGTGCCAGCAGTGGCCGGGGACTAGCGGGAGTAGAGACCCTGTACTTC.